The 15 T cell receptor beta chains listed next were all sequenced from one sample in a study of T cell clonality in common variable immunodeficiency. Repertoires were generated with immunoSEQ multiplex PCR, while TCRdb's copy carries only in-frame clones and drops some. This sample has under 35,000 clones, each found more than once. Sequencing was done on a sample of peripheral blood mononuclear cells. The origin of the receptors is a person aged 18 to 69 in good health.

This clone has a count of ten or more. The read ends 3 residues before the CDR3 terminus; that terminus is restored from the germline J gene. This chain uses TRBV11-3 with TRBJ2-1; 7 nucleotides line up with TRBD1. V lost 5 bases, J lost 7 bases, and 11 bases stayed unmatched. This CDR3 contains 15 residues. Germline CDR1 SGHNT, CDR2 YENEEA. The part of the CDR3 DNA that was read is TGTGCCAGCAGCAGAAATATGGGACAGTCAAATGAG. This translates into CASSRNMGQSNE. The entire CDR3 is CASSRNMGQSNEQFF.

For this clone: The read terminates 3 residues before the CDR3 end, so the remaining end is supplied by the germline J gene. This sequence joins TRBV30 and TRBJ2-4, with TRBD1 matching 8 bases. Per germline, CDR1 GTSNPN and CDR2 SVGIG (reference sequence). The CDR3 extends over 13 amino acids. CDR3 bases read: TGTGCCTGGAGTGTAGGCAGGGGGCTCGGT. It is translated as CAWSVGRGLG. In full, the CDR3 reads CAWSVGRGLGQYF.

The CDR3 bases that were read are TGTGCCAGCTCACCCCTTAACACAGGTCCTGGGGCCAACGTA. It yields the protein CASSPLNTGPGANV. In full, the CDR3 is CASSPLNTGPGANVLFF. This chain uses TRBV18 with TRBJ1-4, with D possibly TRBD1 on 5 matching bases. Read coverage stops 3 residues before the CDR3 terminus; the germline J gene supplies the remainder. This CDR3 has 17 amino acids. Germline CDR1 reads KGHSH; CDR2 reads LQKENI.

With respect to this clone: Read coverage stops 3 residues before the CDR3 terminus; the germline J gene supplies the remainder. The V gene is TRBV6-2 or TRBV6-3, the J gene TRBJ2-4, with no clear D. The V gene's germline CDR1 is MNHEY and CDR2 SVGEGT. CDR3 length equals 13 residues. CDR3 DNA, as far as it was read: TGTGCCAGCAGAGGGTCAGAATCCTATGGT. It specifies CASRGSESYG. The entire CDR3 protein is CASRGSESYGQYF.

The table lists this clone with many counts. CDR3 in amino acids: CSAASWSTDTQYF. The part of the CDR3 DNA that was read is TGCAGTGCCGCGAGTTGGAGCACAGATACG. The chain is built from TRBV20-1 and TRBJ2-3; D call uncertain. The sequence runs out 3 residues before the end of the CDR3; the remainder is reconstructed from the germline J gene. V lost 6 bases, J lost 0 bases, and 10 bases lay in between. This CDR3 has 13 amino acids. Per the germline V gene, CDR1 is DFQATT and CDR2 is SNEGSKA (reference sequence).

This clone was picked up many times. The CDR3 is cut off 3 residues early in the read; its end comes from the germline J gene. The chain links TRBV18 to TRBJ2-7; possibly TRBD2 for D (6 bases). This CDR3 contains 17 residues. Looked up from germline, CDR1 is KGHSH and CDR2 is LQKENI. Trimming took off 1 base at V and 3 bases at J, with 19 bases between the two ends. CDR3 protein: CASSPRGTHRGLYEQYF. CDR3 DNA (partial): TGTGCCAGCTCACCACGGGGGACTCATAGGGGTCTCTACGAG.

The CDR3 is CASSATSGGADTYTF. The DNA read from the CDR3 is TGTGCCAGCAGTGCGACTAGCGGGGGGGCGGATACC. The gene calls are TRBV6-1 and TRBJ1-2; D possibly corresponds to TRBD1 (6 bases). The CDR3 goes on 3 residues after the read ends, and that part is filled in from the germline J gene. Germline loops: CDR1 MNHNS, CDR2 SASEGT. The length of the CDR3 is 15 residues.

This clone has ten or more counts. Read sequence stops 3 residues before the CDR3 end, and the germline J gene provides the missing end. The chain recombines TRBV20-1 with TRBJ1-2, with D possibly TRBD1 on 5 matching bases. The V gene's germline CDR1 is DFQATT and CDR2 SNEGSKA (reference sequence). CDR3 length: 17 residues. This CDR3 is CSARQRWRGADTDTYTF. Partial CDR3 DNA: TGCAGTGCTAGACAAAGGTGGAGAGGGGCGGACACAGATACC.

This clone has a count of ten or more. Read sequence stops 3 residues before the CDR3 end, and the germline J gene provides the missing end. V usage is TRBV10-3 and J usage is TRBJ1-1, with D possibly TRBD1 on 6 matching bases. The length of the CDR3 is 14 residues. Germline lookup yields CDR1 ENHRY and CDR2 SYGVKD. CDR3 DNA, as far as it was read: TGTGCCACCCAAACCCCCGATGGACAGCAGGAA. Protein sequence: CATQTPDGQQE. Given in full, the CDR3 is CATQTPDGQQEAFF.

This clone was recorded at least ten times. The CDR3 is cut off 3 residues early in the read; its end comes from the germline J gene. The rearrangement links TRBV18 to TRBJ1-2; TRBD1 matches at 8 bases. There are 14 residues in the CDR3. The V and J ends lost 3 bases and 4 bases, in that order; junction bases with no gene match: 4. Germline lookup yields CDR1 KGHSH and CDR2 LQKENI. CDR3 region: CASSPDRDGYGYTF. The part of the CDR3 DNA that was read is TGTGCCAGCTCACCGGACAGGGACGGCTATGGC.

There are many counts of this clone. From the germline J gene comes the end of the CDR3, since the read stops 3 residues before it. V is TRBV5-4 and J is TRBJ2-5; 13 bases match TRBD2. From germline, CDR1 is SGHNT and CDR2 YYREEE (reference sequence). The CDR3 has 15 amino acids. The V segment lost 0 bases and the J segment 4 bases; nucleotides outside the gene matches: 0. CDR3 sequence: CASSLGLAGGETQYF. The part of the CDR3 DNA that was read is TGTGCCAGCAGCTTGGGACTAGCGGGGGGAGAGACC.

This clone was recorded at least ten times. The sequence runs out 3 residues before the end of the CDR3; the remainder is reconstructed from the germline J gene. The rearrangement joins TRBV5-4 to TRBJ2-5; D is possibly TRBD1 (6 bases). CDR1 is SGHNT and CDR2 is YYREEE in the germline V gene (reference sequence). The ends were cut back, 2 bases at V and 1 base at J, with 12 bases in the middle. The CDR3 is made up of 15 amino acids. The CDR3 DNA, read in part, is TGTGCCAGCAGCTTACAGGGTGGAGGCCAAGAGACC. It encodes CASSLQGGGQET. The complete CDR3 protein is CASSLQGGGQETQYF.

This clone was recorded many times. The CDR3 end lies 3 residues beyond the end of the read and is filled in from the germline J gene. V usage is TRBV14 and J usage is TRBJ2-2; D is perhaps TRBD2 (6 bases). The CDR3 covers 13 residues. The germline gives CDR1 SGHDN, CDR2 FVKESK. V was pared by 0 bases and J by 8 bases, with 7 bases between. The sequenced CDR3 bases are TGTGCCAGCAGCCAAGATCGGGGGGGGGAG. It yields the protein CASSQDRGGE. Given in full, the CDR3 is CASSQDRGGELFF. Based on the CDR3 plus reference TRBV14 and TRBJ2-2, the full variable domain is EAGVTQFPSHSVIEKGQTVTLRCDPISGHDNLYWYRRVMGKEIKFLLHFVKESKQDESGMPNNRFLAERTGGTYSTLKVQPAELEDSGVYFCASSQDRGGELFFGEGSRLTVL.

There are many counts of this clone. From the germline J gene comes the end of the CDR3, since the read stops 3 residues before it. The chain employs TRBV28 and TRBJ2-3, with 11 bases lining up with TRBD2. The germline V gene has CDR1 MDHEN and CDR2 SYDVKM. The J segment lost 5 bases and the V segment lost 4 bases, leaving 14 bases of the junction unmatched. The CDR3 spans 18 residues. CDR3 bases read: TGTGCCAGCAGTTCAAGGAGGGCTAGCGGGAGGTCGGGAGATACG. Protein: CASSSRRASGRSGDT. The full-length CDR3 reads as CASSSRRASGRSGDTQYF. Full variable domain (outside the CDR3, taken from reference TRBV28 and TRBJ2-3): DVKVTQSSRYLVKRTGEKVFLECVQDMDHENMFWYRQDPGLGLRLIYFSYDVKMKEKGDIPEGYSVSREKKERFSLILESASTNQTSMYLCASSSRRASGRSGDTQYFGPGTRLTVL.

For this clone: The DNA ends 3 residues before the CDR3 does, and the rest of the CDR3 is filled in from the germline J gene. This chain connects TRBV7-9 to TRBJ1-2, with a weak D call TRBD1 (5 bases). The germline gives CDR1 SEHNR, CDR2 FQNEAQ (reference sequence). This CDR3 region has 15 residues. Incomplete CDR3 DNA: TGTGCCAGCAGCTTCTTTTTCGGGGGGGAAAATGAC. It is translated as CASSFFFGGEND. The whole CDR3 is CASSFFFGGENDYTF.